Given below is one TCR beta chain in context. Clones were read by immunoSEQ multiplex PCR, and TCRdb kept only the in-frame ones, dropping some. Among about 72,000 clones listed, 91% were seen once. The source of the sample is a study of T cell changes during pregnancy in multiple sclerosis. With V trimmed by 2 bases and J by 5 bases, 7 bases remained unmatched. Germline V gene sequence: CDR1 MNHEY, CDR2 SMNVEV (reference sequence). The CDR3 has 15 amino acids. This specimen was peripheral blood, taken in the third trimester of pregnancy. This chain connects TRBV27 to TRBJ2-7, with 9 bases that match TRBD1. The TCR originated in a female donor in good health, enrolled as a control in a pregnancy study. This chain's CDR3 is CASSLGQGNTNEQYF. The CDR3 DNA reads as TGTGCCAGCAGTTTAGGACAGGGGAACACAAACGAGCAGTACTTC.